Reported below is one TCR beta chain. The specificity of this receptor is unknown. The data were obtained in a study of CXCR3-negative and CXCR3-positive naive CD8 T cells (dated by TCRdb to the late 2010s). With regard to the full study: In total, roughly 150 million TRB reads were obtained, or roughly 1.5 +/- 0.3 million reads per library. Diversity and physicochemical repertoire analyses covered around 10 donors pooled from two independent experiments. For the TRBV-TRBJ cluster analysis, the naive subsets came from roughly 5 donors, while the memory cells came from 3 donors.

Sequencing took place on a NextSeq 550. The Human TCR Profiling Kit (MiLaboratory) was used to make UMI-labeled 5' RACE TRB cDNA libraries. cDNA synthesis used the entire amount of extracted RNA, and PCR amplification then used the entire amount of cDNA produced. The libraries were made side by side, with each library going through the same number of PCR cycles. The authors' analysis ran thus. With a requirement of at least two reads per UMI, MIGEC and MiXCR extracted about 50,000 +/- 10,000 unique UMI-labeled TRB cDNA molecules per library. On average, each library contained roughly 40,000 +/- 10,000 functional in-frame TRB CDR3 nucleotide clonotypes without stop codons. After downsampling to 5000 UMI-labeled TRB molecules per sample, diversity metrics such as normalized Shannon-Wiener and Chao1 were calculated in VDJtools. Clonotype-size-weighted physicochemical properties of the central five CDR3 residues (interaction energy, strength, volume and Kidera factor 4) were computed in VDJtools. After reprocessing by TCRdb, each CDR3 protein sequence is one entry, and no DNA is given. These V and J calls rely on TCRdb rather than the paper's analysis. This sample's table carries about 63,000 distinct CDR3 sequences. The ten largest make up 4% to 5.5% of the sample.

Here is what the overall study found, with its caveats: Compared with CXCR3-negative naive cells, CXCR3-positive naive cells had TRB CDR3s with higher hydrophobicity (lower Kidera factor 4), lower energy, and higher strength and volume indices. Both naive subsets had comparably high repertoire diversity, while memory CD8+ T cells had much lower repertoire diversity. Because surface CD5, which has been linked to self-reactivity in mice, was comparable between naive subsets, TCR interaction strength was also inferred from TRB CDR3 physicochemical properties. Within the same donor, TRBV-TRBJ usage looked similar between naive CXCR3-negative and CXCR3-positive cells, but memory cells had distinct patterns. Freshly isolated PBMCs were used for most assays because CXCR3 expression partially decreased after cryopreservation.

The germline V gene specifies SQVTM as CDR1 and ANQGSEA as CDR2. Counted from cysteine to phenylalanine, this CDR3 has 14 amino acids. No DNA sequence was recorded. For each CD8+ T cell subset, flow sorting was done in triplicate, and about 300,000 cells per subset went directly into RLT lysis buffer. To exclude memory contaminants, naive CD8+ T cells were stringently defined as CD45RO-CCR7+CD27+CD95-. Using standard density gradient centrifugation, peripheral blood mononuclear cells were isolated from buffy coats. A FACSAria III was used to flow-sort naive CD8+ T cells into CXCR3-negative and CXCR3-positive populations. Total RNA was extracted from sorted cells with an RNeasy Mini Kit.

The rearranged chain carries TRBV29-1 and TRBJ2-7; lacking DNA, the TRBD1 call made by TCRdb goes unchecked. The sequenced sample was naive CXCR3+ CD8+ T cells from blood. Interpreted using the paper, the cell subset or site label stands for: CD45RO-CCR7+CD27+CD95- naive CD8+ T cells expressing CXCR3 (TNR3+). This sequence was found in a human donor in good health. Some clones in this sample may be carry-over from other donors' samples. The CDR3 amino acid sequence is: CSVENDRGIYEQYF.